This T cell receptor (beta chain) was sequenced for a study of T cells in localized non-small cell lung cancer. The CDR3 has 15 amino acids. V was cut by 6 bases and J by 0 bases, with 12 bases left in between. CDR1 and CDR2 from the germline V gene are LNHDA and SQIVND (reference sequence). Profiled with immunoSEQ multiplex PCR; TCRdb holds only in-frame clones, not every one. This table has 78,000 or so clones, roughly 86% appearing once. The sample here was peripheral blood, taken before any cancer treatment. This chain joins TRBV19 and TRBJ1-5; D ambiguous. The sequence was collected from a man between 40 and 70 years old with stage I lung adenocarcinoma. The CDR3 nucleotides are TGTGCCAGTAGCCAAGGGCTTTATAGCAATCAGCCCCAGCATTTT. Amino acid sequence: CASSQGLYSNQPQHF.